This record covers a single T cell receptor (beta chain). The antigen is unknown. Only Caucasian adults living in Nashville, Tennessee made up the donor group. This record comes from a study of shared clonotypes between healthy human individuals. Study results and limitations: How much donors shared clonotypes was expected to be affected by sequencing depth.

V shed 0 bases and J 8 bases; nucleotides not matched to a gene: 7. The CDR3 length is 14 residues. Germline loops: CDR1 GTSNPN, CDR2 SVGIG (reference sequence). Deep was the level at which the assay was run. Every subset's genomic DNA went evenly onto several immunoSEQ plates. Clones were read by immunoSEQ multiplex PCR, and TCRdb kept only the in-frame ones, dropping some. The sample includes a few million clones, approximately 93% of them seen just once. The chain couples TRBV30 to TRBJ1-2, with 9 bases that match TRBD1. This TCR was recovered from a man younger than 30 in good health. Some clones in this sample may be carry-over from other donors' samples. The sequenced material came from naive CD4+ T cells from PBMCs. This sample's subset: CD45RA+ positively selected. The CDR3 region is CAWSVKQGAWGYTF. The CDR3 nucleotides are TGTGCCTGGAGTGTCAAACAGGGGGCCTGGGGCTACACCTTC.